Below, 5 T cell receptor beta chains from the same sample are listed, as sequenced in a study of blood T cell repertoires in COVID-19. Here immunoSEQ multiplex PCR was the method, and the copy in TCRdb shows in-frame clones only, minus some. The repertoire has some 250,000 clones, 82% of them found once; the top ten carry around 11%. Sequencing was done on a sample of peripheral blood. The receptors were sampled from a woman aged 55 to 70 with active or convalescent COVID-19.

In this sample, this clone turned up a few times. This chain joins TRBV14 and TRBJ1-6, with unresolved D. Germline values: CDR1 SGHDN, CDR2 FVKESK. Deletions cut 1 base from V and 14 bases from J, with 12 bases between. The CDR3 runs 13 residues. This CDR3 reads CASSQVRSNTLHF. Here the CDR3 DNA reads TGTGCCAGCAGCCAAGTCAGGTCGAACACCCTCCACTTT.

This clone occurred once. The chain's CDR3 is CASSLGLGGGGELFF. In DNA, the CDR3 is TGTGCCAGCAGCTTAGGTCTAGGAGGTGGCGGGGAGCTGTTTTTT. The V gene is TRBV7-2, the J gene TRBJ2-2, with a possible D match to TRBD2 (5 bases). Per the germline V gene, CDR1 is SGHTA and CDR2 is FQGNSA. The CDR3 sequence is 15 residues long. Deletions cut 1 base from V and 7 bases from J, with 13 bases between.

V is TRBV6-6 and J is TRBJ2-7; 9 bases agree with TRBD1. From germline, CDR1 is MNHNY and CDR2 SVGAGI (reference sequence). The CDR3 length is 15 residues. Trimming at V came to 8 bases and at J to 2 bases, leaving 10 bases not matched to a gene. CDR3 bases: TGTGCCAGCCTTAACCAGGGACAGGGAACCTACGAGCAGTACTTC. Translated, it gives CASLNQGQGTYEQYF.

The CDR3 loop is CASSVQGAGNYGYTF. DNA of the CDR3: TGTGCCAGCAGTGTACAGGGGGCGGGTAACTATGGCTACACCTTC. The chain has TRBV25-1 and TRBJ1-2; 9 bases align to TRBD1. Germline V gives CDR1 MGHDK, CDR2 SYGVNS. The trim removed 4 bases at V and 1 base at J, leaving 4 bases unmatched. CDR3 length: 15 residues.

The rearrangement uses TRBV7-2 and TRBJ2-3; the match to TRBD2 covers 9 bases. CDR3 length: 17 residues. Germline V gene lookup returns CDR1 SGHTA and CDR2 FQGNSA. V lost 0 bases and J lost 7; bases outside the gene matches: 11. DNA of the CDR3: TGTGCCAGCAGCTTAGCCGCCCTTGGCGGGGGGGCGAATACGCAGTATTTT. This codes for CASSLAALGGGANTQYF. The full variable domain, completed using reference TRBV7-2 and TRBJ2-3, is GAGVSQSPSNKVTEKGKDVELRCDPISGHTALYWYRQSLGQGLEFLIYFQGNSAPDKSGLPSDRFSAERTGGSVSTLTIQRTQQEDSAVYLCASSLAALGGGANTQYFGPGTRLTVL.